Described below is a single T cell receptor beta chain sequence and its context. In the authors' workflow: Reference gene primers were amplified, and this amplification served to estimate nucleated cell counts. This table comes from immunoSEQ multiplex PCR, and its TCRdb copy is limited to in-frame clones, with some not included. V and J calls and clone size come straight from that table; D and trimming were deduced from the DNA. The sample records hundreds of thousands of clones, roughly 90% being singletons. The data belong to a study of blood T cell repertoires in COVID-19. Study-level background: COVID-19 samples, acute and convalescent, were from the United States, Italy and Spain. Sources were T cells, B-cell-depleted T cells, or PBMCs; the material itself was cDNA or gDNA.

The CDR3 has 16 residues. Germline values: CDR1 MNHEY, CDR2 SVGAGI. Trimming cost V 3 bases and J 4 bases; bases outside gene matches: 7. The sequenced sample was peripheral blood. This sequence was found in a man aged 55 to 70 who had recovered from COVID-19. The chain recombines TRBV6-5 with TRBJ2-5; TRBD2 matches 11 bases. CDR3 sequence reads: CASSYSGTSGLETQYF. Written as DNA, the CDR3 is TGTGCCAGCAGTTATTCCGGGACTAGCGGCCTAGAGACCCAGTACTTC.